Listed below are T cell receptor beta chains from one sample, sequenced in a study of CD8+CD57+ T cells in acquired aplastic anemia. Using its own MiXCR run on the reads, TCRdb lists one record per CDR3 protein. The data contain around 210,000 distinct CDR3 sequences, around three fifths of them singletons. The sample was sorted CD4+, CD8+, or CD8+CD57+ T cells (not recorded which) from PBMCs. The source is a human donor with aplastic anemia. Each CDR3 is given with its conserved first and last residue. The D gene is left open where the match is weak. Clone size is not always given. Where it is, it says once, few, many or a class for expanded clones.

clone size	V gene	J gene	D gene	CDR3 DNA	CDR3 protein
few	TRBV10-3	TRBJ2-5	TRBD1	TGTGCCATCAGTGAGTCGACAGGGGGCGGTCAAGAGACCCAGTACTTC	CAISESTGGGQETQYF
.	TRBV5-1	TRBJ2-5	.	TGTGCCAGCAGCTTAAGACAAGGGAGAGAAGAGACCCAGTACTTC	CASSLRQGREETQYF
.	TRBV7-9	TRBJ2-7	.	TGTGCCAGCAGTTCCCCCGGGACACCCTACTACGAGCAGTACTTC	CASSSPGTPYYEQYF
.	TRBV20-1	TRBJ1-6	TRBD1	TGCAGTGCTAGAGCCGACCCCCGGACAGGGTGGGAATCACCCCTCCACTTT	CSARADPRTGWESPLHF
.	TRBV15	TRBJ2-1	.	TGTGCCACCAGCAGGACGGAAGAGGCCTACAATGAGCAGTTCTTC	CATSRTEEAYNEQFF
.	TRBV5-1	TRBJ2-6	.	TGCGCCAGCAGCGCGTCTGGGGCCAACGTCCTGACTTTC	CASSASGANVLTF
.	TRBV5-6	TRBJ1-1	.	TGTGCCAGCAGCTTGCATGGGGCGGTGGACACTGAAGCTTTCTTT	CASSLHGAVDTEAFF
.	TRBV7-2	TRBJ2-7	.	TGTGCCAGCAGCTTCATTGGCTACGAGCAGTACTTC	CASSFIGYEQYF
.	TRBV15	TRBJ2-5	TRBD2	TGTGCCACCAGCACAGTTAGGACTAGTGGGGTGATGACCCAGTACTTC	CATSTVRTSGVMTQYF
.	TRBV12-3/TRBV12-4	TRBJ2-5	.	TGTGCCAGCTCACCACCCCGGGGGCACCAAGAGACCCAGTACTTC	CASSPPRGHQETQYF
.	TRBV7-9	TRBJ1-5	.	TGTGCCAGCAGCTTAGATGGGTTTAATCAGCCCCAGCATTTT	CASSLDGFNQPQHF
.	TRBV20-1	TRBJ2-2	.	TGCAGTGCTACTCGGGGGGCAGGCACCGGGGAGCTGTTTTTT	CSATRGAGTGELFF
.	TRBV7-9	TRBJ2-1	.	TGTGCCAGTAGCCCTGGTCCGGGACGGATCAACAATGAGCAGTTCTTC	CASSPGPGRINNEQFF
.	TRBV6-6	TRBJ2-6	.	TGTGCCAGCAGCGGGGCAGCTGGGGCCAACGTCCTGACTTTC	CASSGAAGANVLTF
.	TRBV7-8	TRBJ2-5	TRBD2	TGTGCCAGCAGTCCTGGCGGGCTAGCGGGGGGCGGACGGCAAGAGACCCAGTACTTC	CASSPGGLAGGGRQETQYF
.	TRBV20-1	TRBJ2-7	.	TGCAGTGCTAGTGCAGGAGCCTACGAGCAGTACTTC	CSASAGAYEQYF
many	TRBV29-1	TRBJ2-1	TRBD2	TGCAGCGTAACTAGCGCCAATGAGCAGTTCTTC	CSVTSANEQFF
.	TRBV20-1	TRBJ1-5	.	TGCAGTGCTAGAGTTGTGGGGGCCGGCAATCAGCCCCAGCATTTT	CSARVVGAGNQPQHF
.	TRBV7-2	TRBJ2-7	.	TGTGCCAGCAGCTCCCAATGGGGGCCGTACGAGCAGTACTTC	CASSSQWGPYEQYF
.	TRBV20-1	TRBJ2-7	TRBD1	TGCAGTGCTAGATCGGACAGGAGGTACGAGCAGTACTTC	CSARSDRRYEQYF
.	TRBV11-1	TRBJ2-7	TRBD1	TGTGCCAGCAGTTCGTCACAACTGACAGGGACCGAGCAGTACTTC	CASSSSQLTGTEQYF
.	TRBV6-1	TRBJ2-1	.	TGTGCCAGCAGCGAACAGGGATTCTACAATGAGCAGTTCTTC	CASSEQGFYNEQFF
.	TRBV15	TRBJ2-1	.	TGTGCCACCAGCAGAGAACAGGGCCAGTACAATGAGCAGTTCTTC	CATSREQGQYNEQFF
few	TRBV2	TRBJ2-7	.	TGTGCCAGCAGTGGCACAAGGGGAACCTACGAGCAGTACTTC	CASSGTRGTYEQYF
.	TRBV10-1	TRBJ2-5	TRBD1	TGCGCCAGCAGTGAGACCCGACAGGGGAGAGAGACCCAGTACTTC	CASSETRQGRETQYF
many	TRBV7-3	TRBJ2-5	.	TGTGCCAGCAGCCCCGCGGGCGGGATTGCGGAGACCCAGTACTTC	CASSPAGGIAETQYF
.	TRBV19	TRBJ2-5	TRBD1	TGTGCCAGTAGTATGGACAGGGGTATCGGGACCCAGTGCTTC	CASSMDRGIGTQCF
many	TRBV5-1	TRBJ2-7	TRBD2	TGCGCCAGCAGCTTGACTAGCGGGGAGTACGAGCAGTACTTC	CASSLTSGEYEQYF
.	TRBV15	TRBJ2-3	TRBD2	TGTGCCACCAGCAGCCCGGGAGGCAGTGGCGGGAGCACAGATACGCAGTATTTT	CATSSPGGSGGSTDTQYF
many	TRBV20-1	TRBJ2-2	.	TGCAGTGCTAGCAGGGGTGCGAACACCGGGGAGCTGTTTTTT	CSASRGANTGELFF
.	TRBV27	TRBJ1-5	.	TGTGCCAGCAGTGACAGTTATAGCAATCAGCCCCAGCATTTT	CASSDSYSNQPQHF
few	TRBV14	TRBJ1-2	.	TGTGCCAGCAGCCGCGGGGGAATAGTGCGTGGCTACACCTTC	CASSRGGIVRGYTF
.	TRBV14	TRBJ2-3	TRBD2	TGTGCCAGCAGAAATGGACTAGCGGGGGGCACAGATACGCAGTATTTT	CASRNGLAGGTDTQYF
.	TRBV12-1	TRBJ2-7	.	TGTGCCAGCAGCTTGAGGTCAGGGGGCAACGAGCAGTACTTC	CASSLRSGGNEQYF
.	TRBV5-5	TRBJ2-1	TRBD2	TGCGCCAGCAGCTTGGAGGCTAGCGGGGGAAATGAGCAGTTCTTC	CASSLEASGGNEQFF
.	TRBV14	TRBJ2-7	TRBD1	TGTGCCAGCAGCCAAGACCCGGGACAGGGGGTCCACGAGCAGTACTTC	CASSQDPGQGVHEQYF
.	TRBV7-6	TRBJ1-3	.	TGTGCCAGCAGCTTAGCGGTCCGGGGATCTGGAAACACCATATATTTT	CASSLAVRGSGNTIYF